The 9 T cell receptor beta chains given below trace back to one sample, sequenced in a study of blood T cell repertoires in COVID-19 (TCRdb year 2020). Libraries were constructed by the immunoSEQ multiplex PCR assay. Not all clones reach the TCRdb copy of this immuneACCESS table, which keeps in-frame sequences only. Checked studies attribute under half of the gap to unresolved V genes and leave the rest unexplained. The sample includes hundreds of thousands of clones, with roughly 87% observed a single time. The ten most abundant clones make up 7.2% of the sample. The specimen sequenced was peripheral blood. The receptors were sampled from a man aged 60 to 75 who had recovered from COVID-19.

The chain links TRBV6-2 or TRBV6-3 to TRBJ2-3, with 9 positions matching TRBD2. J gave up 4 bases and V 4 bases, and 6 bases lay outside the gene matches. The CDR3 length is 15 residues. From germline, CDR1 is MNHEY and CDR2 SVGEGT. In DNA, the CDR3 is TGTGCCAGCAGTTCCCCCGGGACTAGCCCAGATACGCAGTATTTT. Translation gives CASSSPGTSPDTQYF.

The chain combines TRBV28 with TRBJ1-5, with 8 bases aligning to TRBD1. This CDR3 spans 16 amino acids. V was pared by 6 bases and J by 3 bases, with 10 bases of the junction left unmatched. Germline CDR1 MDHEN, CDR2 SYDVKM. The CDR3 coding sequence is TGTGCCAGCAGACCCAGGGGGCGCGGTAACAATCAGCCCCAGCATTTT. Protein: CASRPRGRGNNQPQHF. Using reference TRBV28 and TRBJ1-5 for the parts outside the CDR3, the full variable domain is DVKVTQSSRYLVKRTGEKVFLECVQDMDHENMFWYRQDPGLGLRLIYFSYDVKMKEKGDIPEGYSVSREKKERFSLILESASTNQTSMYLCASRPRGRGNNQPQHFGDGTRLSIL.

V is TRBV28 and J is TRBJ1-3, with D unclear. The CDR3 extends over 13 amino acids. V lost 3 bases, J lost 3 bases, and 6 bases lay in between. From germline, CDR1 is MDHEN and CDR2 SYDVKM. CDR3 coding DNA: TGTGCCAGCAGTTTGCCAGTTGGAAACACCATATATTTT. The encoded protein is CASSLPVGNTIYF. Full variable domain (rest looked up from reference TRBV28 and TRBJ1-3): DVKVTQSSRYLVKRTGEKVFLECVQDMDHENMFWYRQDPGLGLRLIYFSYDVKMKEKGDIPEGYSVSREKKERFSLILESASTNQTSMYLCASSLPVGNTIYFGEGSWLTVV.

The J gene is TRBJ1-5, the V gene TRBV7-9; no definite D call. Germline V gives CDR1 SEHNR, CDR2 FQNEAQ (reference sequence). This CDR3 has 13 residues. Trimming pared 1 base from V and 6 bases from J, leaving 7 bases between. CDR3 residues: CASSLVSGQPQHF. The CDR3 bases are TGTGCCAGCAGCTTAGTTTCGGGTCAGCCCCAGCATTTT.

The rearrangement uses TRBV30 and TRBJ1-2; possible D gene TRBD1, 6 bases. The germline V gene has CDR1 GTSNPN and CDR2 SVGIG (reference sequence). With 8 bases removed from V and 2 bases from J, the gap between germline ends came to 12 bases. The length of the CDR3 is 12 residues. This CDR3 reads CAGRQENYGYTF. The CDR3 DNA reads TGTGCCGGCCGACAGGAGAACTATGGCTACACCTTC. The full variable domain, its missing parts supplied by reference TRBV30 and TRBJ1-2, is SQTIHQWPATLVQPVGSPLSLECTVEGTSNPNLYWYRQAAGRGLQLLFYSVGIGQISSEVPQNLSASRPQDRQFILSSKKLLLSDSGFYLCAGRQENYGYTFGSGTRLTVV.

This clone occurred a few times. The CDR3 is CAVSGGSNQPQHF. In DNA form, the CDR3 reads TGTGCGGTTTCCGGGGGTAGCAATCAGCCCCAGCATTTT. The V call is TRBV30, the J call TRBJ1-5; tentatively, D is TRBD1 (5 bases). Germline V lookup: CDR1 GTSNPN, CDR2 SVGIG (reference sequence). CDR3 size: 13 residues. Together with reference TRBV30 and TRBJ1-5, the CDR3 gives the full variable domain: SQTIHQWPATLVQPVGSPLSLECTVEGTSNPNLYWYRQAAGRGLQLLFYSVGIGQISSEVPQNLSASRPQDRQFILSSKKLLLSDSGFYLCAVSGGSNQPQHFGDGTRLSIL.

The sample holds one count of this clone. The rearrangement links TRBV12-3 or TRBV12-4 to TRBJ2-7, with 7 nucleotides matching TRBD1. V dropped 5 bases and J dropped 4; count of bases not matched to a gene: 2. This CDR3 contains 12 residues. The CDR3 protein is CASSEQGYEQYF. CDR3 nucleotide sequence: TGTGCCAGCAGTGAACAGGGGTACGAGCAGTACTTC.

The chain joins TRBV9 to TRBJ1-2; the D gene is possibly TRBD1 (6 bases). This CDR3 spans 14 amino acids. V gave up 3 bases and J gave up 8 bases, with 17 bases separating them. CDR1 is SGDLS and CDR2 is YYNGEE in the germline V gene. In nucleotides, the CDR3 is TGTGCCAGCAGCGCTTCCATGACAGGAGAAGGCTACACCTTC. Translating gives CASSASMTGEGYTF.

The chain couples TRBV24-1 to TRBJ2-7; no reliable D call. Germline V CDR1 and CDR2: KGHDR, SFDVKD. The CDR3 extends over 12 amino acids. V was cut by 6 bases and J by 5 bases, with 10 bases left in between. CDR3 region: CATSNGLHEQYF. The CDR3 DNA is TGTGCCACCAGTAACGGGTTGCACGAGCAGTACTTC.